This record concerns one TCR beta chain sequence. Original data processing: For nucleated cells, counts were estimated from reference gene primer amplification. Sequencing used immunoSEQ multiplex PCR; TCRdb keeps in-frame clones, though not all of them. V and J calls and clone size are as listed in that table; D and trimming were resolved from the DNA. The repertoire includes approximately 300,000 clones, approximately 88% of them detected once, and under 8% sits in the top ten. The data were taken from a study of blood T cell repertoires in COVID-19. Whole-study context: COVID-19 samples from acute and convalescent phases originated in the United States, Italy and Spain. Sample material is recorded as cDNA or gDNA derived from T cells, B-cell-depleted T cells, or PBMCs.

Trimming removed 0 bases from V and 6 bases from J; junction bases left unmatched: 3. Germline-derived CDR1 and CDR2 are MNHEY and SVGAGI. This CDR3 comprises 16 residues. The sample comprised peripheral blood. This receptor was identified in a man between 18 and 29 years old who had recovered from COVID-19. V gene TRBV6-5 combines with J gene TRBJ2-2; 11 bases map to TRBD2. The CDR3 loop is CASSYSASGRPGELFF. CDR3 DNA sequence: TGTGCCAGCAGTTACTCGGCTAGCGGGAGGCCCGGGGAGCTGTTTTTT.